These 17 T cell receptor beta chains were all obtained from the same sample, sequenced in a study of Ad26.COV2.S vaccination and SARS-CoV-2 variants. Sequencing was performed with immunoSEQ multiplex PCR; in TCRdb, only in-frame clones are kept and a portion is missing. Among about 420,000 clones, 88% were seen once, and the ten largest hold less than 4.5%. This sample's treatment: some 20 received Ad26.COV2.S at low or high dose, single or two shots; about 5 received placebo; per-sample allocation not given. Collection of the samples took place on day 63 after the first injection of vaccine or placebo. This specimen was peripheral blood, taken in a trial of Ad26.COV2.S vaccine versus placebo. The source of these receptors is a person between 18 and 65 years old who received the Ad26.COV2.S COVID-19 vaccine or a placebo.

The count of this clone is one. This CDR3 is CASSGRDPTSTDTQYF. DNA for the CDR3: TGTGCCAGTAGTGGCCGGGACCCCACTAGCACAGATACGCAGTATTTT. The chain combines TRBV19 with TRBJ2-3; D tentatively reads TRBD1 or TRBD2 (5 bases each). CDR3 length: 16 amino acids. Germline assignment: CDR1 LNHDA and CDR2 SQIVND (reference sequence). The V end lost 5 bases, the J end lost 0 bases, and 15 bases lay between the germline ends.

The chain recombines TRBV20-1 with TRBJ2-3, with D unclear. The CDR3 contains 11 residues. The germline CDR1 and CDR2 sequences are DFQATT and SNEGSKA (reference sequence). The V end was cut by 7 bases, the J end by 5 bases, with 10 bases between. The CDR3 nucleotides are TGCAGTGGGTGGCCGCAAGATACGCAGTATTTT. It translates to CSGWPQDTQYF.

The chain is built from TRBV19 and TRBJ2-7; 7 bases map to TRBD1. J gave up 2 bases and V 3 bases, and 7 bases lay outside the gene matches. Per germline, CDR1 LNHDA and CDR2 SQIVND (reference sequence). This CDR3 is built from 15 residues. The CDR3 nucleotides are TGTGCCAGTAGTATCGGACAGGCCCTAACCTACGAGCAGTACTTC. This codes for CASSIGQALTYEQYF.

The rearrangement uses TRBV11-3 and TRBJ2-1, with 7 nucleotides matching TRBD2. The CDR3 contains 15 residues. The germline gives CDR1 SGHNT, CDR2 YENEEA. The ends lost 5 bases at V and 3 bases at J; junction bases unmatched: 7. As DNA, the CDR3 is TGTGCCAGCAGCCGGAGCGGGGACCTCTACAATGAGCAGTTCTTC. This encodes CASSRSGDLYNEQFF.

This sequence joins TRBV4-3 and TRBJ1-1; unclear D gene. The CDR3 covers 12 residues. The V end lost 1 base, the J end lost 5 bases, and 5 bases lay between the germline ends. Germline V gives CDR1 LGHNA, CDR2 YSLEER. In DNA, the CDR3 is TGCGCCAGCAGCCAAGGGGAGACTGAAGCTTTCTTT. This encodes CASSQGETEAFF.

The V gene is TRBV9, the J gene TRBJ2-3; 10 bases agree with TRBD2. The junction had 7 bases not matched to a gene; V was cut back by 0 bases and J by 3 bases. The CDR3 spans 17 residues. The V gene's germline CDR1 is SGDLS and CDR2 YYNGEE. CDR3 in DNA: TGTGCCAGCAGCGTAGTGCCCCTAGCGGGGGCTACAGATACGCAGTATTTT. Residues: CASSVVPLAGATDTQYF.

The V and J genes are TRBV7-9 and TRBJ1-3; maybe TRBD1 (6 bases). Between the trimmed V and J ends, which lost 5 bases and 1 base, there was a span of 21 bases. CDR3 length: 18 residues. The germline gives CDR1 SEHNR, CDR2 FQNEAQ (reference sequence). CDR3 DNA: TGTGCCAGCAGCCCAGGGGCGAGTGCCCCGGATTCTGGAAACACCATATATTTT. This codes for CASSPGASAPDSGNTIYF. Combining the CDR3 with reference TRBV7-9 and TRBJ1-3 gives the whole variable domain DTGVSQNPRHKITKRGQNVTFRCDPISEHNRLYWYRQTLGQGPEFLTYFQNEAQLEKSRLLSDRFSAERPKGSFSTLEIQRTEQGDSAMYLCASSPGASAPDSGNTIYFGEGSWLTVV.

V usage is TRBV18 and J usage is TRBJ2-2; perhaps TRBD1 as D (6 bases). Germline values: CDR1 KGHSH, CDR2 LQKENI. The CDR3 covers 15 residues. V lost 4 bases and J 1 base, leaving 10 bases between the germline ends. In DNA, the CDR3 is TGTGCCAGCTCACGGGACACGCGGAACACCGGGGAGCTGTTTTTT. Amino acid sequence: CASSRDTRNTGELFF.

The CDR3 spells CATTPGTVYGYTF. The CDR3 DNA follows: TGTGCCACCACTCCCGGGACGGTCTATGGCTACACCTTC. The chain has TRBV28 and TRBJ1-2, with D tentatively TRBD1 (5 bases). Looked up from germline, CDR1 is MDHEN and CDR2 is SYDVKM. The CDR3 is 13 amino acids. V was trimmed by 10 bases and J by 4 bases, leaving 16 bases between them.

V gene TRBV7-2 combines with J gene TRBJ2-4; TRBD2 aligns across 8 bases. The CDR3 is made up of 14 amino acids. CDR1 SGHTA and CDR2 FQGNSA come from the germline V gene. With 0 bases clipped from V and 5 bases from J, the junction kept 0 bases outside the gene matches. The CDR3 bases are TGTGCCAGCAGCTTAGCAGCGGGGGAAAACATTCAGTACTTC. Amino acid sequence: CASSLAAGENIQYF.

This clone was seen just once. The chain uses TRBV11-2 and TRBJ2-5; TRBD2 is a possible D gene (7 bases). V was shortened by 3 bases and J by 3 bases, with 14 bases between the two germline ends. Germline CDR1 reads SGHAT; CDR2 reads FQNNGV. There are 15 residues in the CDR3. CDR3 nucleotide sequence: TGTGCCAGCAGCTTTCGAGGGGGGGCTGAAGAGACCCAGTACTTC. Residues: CASSFRGGAEETQYF. Drawing the rest from reference TRBV11-2 and TRBJ2-5, the complete variable domain is EAGVAQSPRYKIIEKRQSVAFWCNPISGHATLYWYQQILGQGPKLLIQFQNNGVVDDSQLPKDRFSAERLKGVDSTLKIQPAKLEDSAVYLCASSFRGGAEETQYFGPGTRLLVL.

The chain recombines TRBV11-2 with TRBJ1-4, with D unclear. Per the germline V gene, CDR1 is SGHAT and CDR2 is FQNNGV. The CDR3 consists of 16 residues. V was trimmed by 6 bases and J by 7 bases, leaving 21 bases between them. CDR3 sequence: CASSSVVYGNREKLFF. The DNA of the CDR3 is TGTGCCAGCAGTTCCGTGGTTTACGGCAACCGTGAAAAACTGTTTTTT.

This clone showed up just once. The chain employs TRBV9 and TRBJ2-4; 10 bases agree with TRBD2. The CDR3 sequence is 16 residues long. Germline V gene sequence: CDR1 SGDLS, CDR2 YYNGEE. With V trimmed by 0 bases and J by 6 bases, 6 bases remained unmatched. CDR3 nucleotide sequence: TGTGCCAGCAGCGTAGGAGCGGGGGGGCCTGGAAACATTCAGTACTTC. Residues: CASSVGAGGPGNIQYF.

This clone was detected once. The genes are TRBV10-3 and TRBJ2-7, with D perhaps given as TRBD1 or TRBD2 (6 bases each). Germline V gene data show CDR1 as ENHRY and CDR2 as SYGVKD. V was trimmed by 6 bases and J by 3 bases, leaving 12 bases between them. The CDR3 has 13 residues. This CDR3 reads CAIRTGRGYEQYF. The DNA of the CDR3 is TGTGCCATCAGAACAGGGCGGGGCTACGAGCAGTACTTC.

This chain joins TRBV29-1 and TRBJ2-7; 13 bases map to TRBD2. The V segment lost 1 base and the J segment 5 bases; nucleotides outside the gene matches: 11. Germline V CDR1 and CDR2: SQVTM, ANQGSEA. The CDR3 sequence is 17 residues long. CDR3 sequence (DNA): TGCAGCGTTGAAGGCGGGACTAGCGGGGTTTCGTCCCACGAGCAGTACTTC. This gives the protein CSVEGGTSGVSSHEQYF.

This sequence joins TRBV5-4 and TRBJ2-5; 7 positions match TRBD2. Germline CDR1 is SGHNT and CDR2 is YYREEE (reference sequence). This CDR3 has 14 amino acids. V shed 2 bases, J shed 3 bases, and the junction held 4 bases outside the gene matches. Written as DNA, the CDR3 is TGTGCCAGCAGCTTTAGACTAGCAGAAGAGACCCAGTACTTC. Its protein is CASSFRLAEETQYF.

The chain is built from TRBV6-1 and TRBJ1-2; no firm D call. Germline CDR1 and CDR2: MNHNS and SASEGT. Trimming took 1 base from V and 6 from J, leaving 9 bases between them. This CDR3 is built from 13 residues. The CDR3 here is CASSEEVRDGYTF. As DNA, the CDR3 is TGTGCCAGCAGTGAAGAAGTGAGGGATGGCTACACCTTC.